Included here is one T cell receptor beta chain sequence, with context. The antigen remains undetermined. The limits of the CDR3 on the DNA are not certain, so only TCRdb's listed CDR3 is given. These data originate in a study of CD8+ T cells in alopecia areata. Study results and caveats: Resident alphabeta T-cell populations of normal skin are likewise subject to sequencing in scalp samples.

The CDR3 length equals 12 residues, ends included. Germline loops: CDR1 SNHLY, CDR2 FYNNEI. The authors extracted RNA and reverse transcribed it into cDNA as the sequencing template. The repertoire was sequenced with immunoSEQ multiplex PCR; TCRdb's copy has only in-frame clones and lacks some. The sample carries about 180,000 clones, about 70% recorded once. The clonotype was recovered from a human donor with alopecia areata. Source: CD8+ T cells sorted from blood, taken at week 0. The chain has TRBV2 and TRBJ2-3. CDR3 loop: CASILGADTQYF.